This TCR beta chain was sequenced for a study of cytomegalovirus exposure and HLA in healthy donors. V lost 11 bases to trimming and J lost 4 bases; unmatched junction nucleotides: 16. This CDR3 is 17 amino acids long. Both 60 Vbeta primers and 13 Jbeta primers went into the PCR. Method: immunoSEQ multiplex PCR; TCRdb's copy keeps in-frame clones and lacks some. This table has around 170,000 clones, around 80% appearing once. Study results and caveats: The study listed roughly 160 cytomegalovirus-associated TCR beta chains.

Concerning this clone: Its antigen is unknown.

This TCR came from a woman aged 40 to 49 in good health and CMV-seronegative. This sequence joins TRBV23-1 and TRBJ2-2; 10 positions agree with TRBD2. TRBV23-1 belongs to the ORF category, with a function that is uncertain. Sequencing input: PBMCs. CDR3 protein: CAGLGLAGAWGTGELFF. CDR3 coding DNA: TGCGCCGGCCTGGGGCTAGCGGGAGCGTGGGGCACCGGGGAGCTGTTTTTT.